These 19 T cell receptor beta chains were all obtained from the same sample, sequenced in a study of control samples from healthy donors and cancer patients (dated by TCRdb to the early 2020s). Library preparation was by the immunoSEQ multiplex PCR assay. Sourced from immuneACCESS, this table was stored by TCRdb with only in-frame sequences that have V and J called. A share of the clones is absent; for the studies checked, an unresolved V gene accounts for under half, and the remainder has no known explanation. A total of over 100,000 clones appear in this sample, around 93% of them only once. The ten largest clones represent over 2% of the sample. The sample comprised blood. The receptors shown here come from a woman between 45 and 65 years old in good health.

The chain uses TRBV2 and TRBJ2-3; no clear D. Trimming shortened V by 5 bases and J by 1 base, and 10 bases separated the two germline ends. Germline values: CDR1 SNHLY, CDR2 FYNNEI. CDR3 length: 14 amino acids. The CDR3: CASSMTQGTDTQYF. The CDR3 DNA sequence: TGTGCCAGCAGTATGACCCAGGGCACAGATACGCAGTATTTT.

The rearrangement links TRBV10-2 to TRBJ1-2; D uncertain. The CDR3 is 12 residues long. V lost 0 bases to trimming and J lost 8 bases, with 7 bases between them. Germline CDR1 and CDR2: WSHSY and SAAADI. The CDR3 coding sequence is TGCGCCAGCAGTGAGTCGGGGTGGGGCTACACCTTC. It yields the protein CASSESGWGYTF.

This chain joins TRBV6-5 and TRBJ2-7; tentatively, D is TRBD1 (6 bases). Per the germline V gene, CDR1 is MNHEY and CDR2 is SVGAGI. The CDR3 sequence is 13 residues long. Trimming left V 5 bases short and J 6 bases short, with 14 bases between. In DNA, the CDR3 is TGTGCCAGCAGTCTTCAGGGGACGATCGAGCAGTACTTC. Translated: CASSLQGTIEQYF.

The V call is TRBV30, the J call TRBJ1-3; 8 bases agree with TRBD1. The CDR3 has 16 residues. Germline assignment: CDR1 GTSNPN and CDR2 SVGIG (reference sequence). The V gene end was trimmed by 5 bases and the J gene end by 0 bases; junction bases not matched to a gene: 9. CDR3: CAWVRTGQNSGNTIYF. CDR3 DNA: TGTGCCTGGGTTAGGACAGGGCAAAACTCTGGAAACACCATATATTTT.

The J gene is TRBJ1-2, the V gene TRBV6-1; D call uncertain. Between the trimmed V and J ends, which lost 2 bases and 6 bases, there was a span of 16 bases. Germline V gives CDR1 MNHNS, CDR2 SASEGT. The CDR3 consists of 15 residues. CDR3 region: CASSEKPMGNHGYTF. CDR3 DNA: TGTGCCAGCAGTGAAAAGCCAATGGGGAATCATGGCTACACCTTC.

The genes are TRBV19 and TRBJ1-5; 7 nucleotides line up with TRBD1. The V segment lost 2 bases and the J segment 4 bases; nucleotides outside the gene matches: 5. Germline V gives CDR1 LNHDA, CDR2 SQIVND (reference sequence). The CDR3 has 15 amino acids. The CDR3 protein is CASSIRSGGNQPQHF. CDR3 bases: TGTGCCAGTAGTATAAGGTCAGGGGGTAATCAGCCCCAGCATTTT.

This chain links TRBV24-1 with TRBJ2-5, with TRBD1 matching 8 bases. The length of the CDR3 is 15 residues. Per the germline V gene, CDR1 is KGHDR and CDR2 is SFDVKD. With V trimmed by 2 bases and J by 5 bases, 6 bases remained unmatched. The CDR3 DNA reads as TGTGCCACCAGTGATTCGTCAGGGGGCAAGGAGACCCAGTACTTC. This gives the protein CATSDSSGGKETQYF.

This clone has only one observation. The chain links TRBV30 to TRBJ2-1; 8 nucleotides align to TRBD2. Germline-derived CDR1 and CDR2 are GTSNPN and SVGIG (reference sequence). The CDR3 has 15 residues. Unmatched junction bases numbered 4, after V lost 0 bases and J lost 3 bases. CDR3: CAWSVHGTSYNEQFF. The CDR3 DNA sequence: TGTGCCTGGAGTGTACACGGGACTAGCTACAATGAGCAGTTCTTC. The variable domain in full, completed from reference TRBV30 and TRBJ2-1, reads SQTIHQWPATLVQPVGSPLSLECTVEGTSNPNLYWYRQAAGRGLQLLFYSVGIGQISSEVPQNLSASRPQDRQFILSSKKLLLSDSGFYLCAWSVHGTSYNEQFFGPGTRLTVL.

This chain joins TRBV5-1 and TRBJ2-3, with 9 bases matching TRBD2. CDR3 size: 16 residues. Trimming at V came to 4 bases and at J to 5 bases, leaving 11 bases not matched to a gene. Germline V gene data show CDR1 as SGHRS and CDR2 as YFSETQ. CDR3 bases: TGCGCCAGCAGCCCCCTCGGCGGGGGGGCCGTAGATACGCAGTATTTT. It codes for CASSPLGGGAVDTQYF.

This clone came up once. The rearrangement links TRBV20-1 to TRBJ1-6; D perhaps matches TRBD1 (5 bases). CDR3 length: 16 residues. Germline V gene sequence: CDR1 DFQATT, CDR2 SNEGSKA (reference sequence). V was trimmed by 3 bases and J by 7 bases, leaving 19 bases between them. CDR3 sequence reads: CSASRGNPGGNSPLHF. The DNA for the CDR3 is TGCAGTGCTAGTAGAGGGAACCCTGGGGGGAATTCACCCCTCCACTTT.

J is TRBJ1-5 and V is TRBV5-5, with D unresolved. Trimming shortened V by 1 base and J by 0 bases, and 5 bases separated the two germline ends. Germline CDR1 is SGHKS and CDR2 is YYEKEE (reference sequence). The CDR3 runs 14 residues. As DNA, the CDR3 is TGTGCCAGCAGCTTGCTCCTTAGCAATCAGCCCCAGCATTTT. Its protein product is CASSLLLSNQPQHF.

V usage is TRBV28 and J usage is TRBJ1-2, with 10 bases identical to TRBD1. The CDR3 spans 15 residues. Looked up from germline, CDR1 is MDHEN and CDR2 is SYDVKM. V lost 8 bases, J lost 8 bases, and 14 bases stayed unmatched. CDR3 region: CASQTGGAGDWGYTF. DNA for the CDR3: TGTGCCAGCCAGACAGGGGGCGCGGGGGATTGGGGCTACACCTTC.

V is TRBV6-5 and J is TRBJ1-2, with TRBD1 identical over 8 bases. V was pared by 10 bases and J by 8 bases, with 12 bases of the junction left unmatched. Germline V gene sequence: CDR1 MNHEY, CDR2 SVGAGI. The CDR3 loop spans 13 amino acids. The CDR3 loop is CATHLDRGGGYTF. CDR3 nucleotide sequence: TGTGCCACCCACTTAGACAGGGGAGGCGGCTACACCTTC.

The V call is TRBV4-1, the J call TRBJ1-1; D possibly corresponds to TRBD1 (6 bases). Per germline, CDR1 MGHRA and CDR2 YSYEKL. Trimming took 5 bases from V and 5 from J, leaving 24 bases between them. The CDR3 length is 17 residues. The CDR3 bases are TGCGCCAGCAGCACGGGGGAAACAGGGTCGGGGCGGACTGAAGCTTTCTTT. Amino acids: CASSTGETGSGRTEAFF.

The chain links TRBV28 to TRBJ1-4, with D unresolved. CDR1 and CDR2 from the germline V gene are MDHEN and SYDVKM. The CDR3 is made up of 14 amino acids. The ends were cut back, 4 bases at V and 0 bases at J, with 6 bases in the middle. CDR3 in DNA: TGTGCCAGCAGTTCAGGATCAACTAATGAAAAACTGTTTTTT. Amino acid sequence: CASSSGSTNEKLFF.

V gene TRBV25-1 combines with J gene TRBJ2-5, with D unclear. Germline V gives CDR1 MGHDK, CDR2 SYGVNS. This CDR3 contains 12 residues. Trimming removed 4 bases from V and 2 bases from J, with 5 bases in between. CDR3 residues: CASSVGQETQYF. The CDR3 nucleotides read TGTGCCAGCAGTGTAGGGCAAGAGACCCAGTACTTC.

The chain couples TRBV9 to TRBJ2-3, with D perhaps TRBD1 (6 bases). Trimming removed 4 bases from V and 2 bases from J, with 14 bases in between. The CDR3 extends over 15 amino acids. Germline V CDR1 and CDR2: SGDLS, YYNGEE. The CDR3 loop reads CASSPRQDLTDTQYF. DNA for the CDR3: TGTGCCAGCAGCCCTCGACAGGATCTCACAGATACGCAGTATTTT.

The V gene is TRBV5-1, the J gene TRBJ1-6; D may be TRBD1 (5 bases). CDR1 and CDR2 from the germline V gene are SGHRS and YFSETQ. The CDR3 runs to 14 residues. V lost 1 base to trimming and J lost 9 bases, with 11 bases between them. As DNA, the CDR3 is TGCGCCAGCAGCTTGTCAGGGATGGGTTCACCCCTCCACTTT. This translates into CASSLSGMGSPLHF.

There are a few counts of this clone. The chain uses TRBV6-5 and TRBJ1-5, with D uncertain. Germline V gene sequence: CDR1 MNHEY, CDR2 SVGAGI. The V and J ends lost 7 bases and 4 bases respectively, with 11 bases between them. The CDR3 is 13 residues long. CDR3 loop: CASTTSKNQPQHF. CDR3 nucleotides: TGTGCCAGCACCACCAGCAAGAATCAGCCCCAGCATTTT.